In this sample, the clone carrying this T cell receptor beta chain turned up many times. The source of the sample is a study of regulatory T cells in long-lasting Graves disease. CDR3-region Arm-PCR and iRepertoire HTBI primers produced the TCR beta libraries. In the authors' workflow: The study identified 55 to 80 TRBV and approximately 13 TRBJ segments across samples. In TCRdb, the multiplex PCR reads were re-called with MiXCR into one record per CDR3 protein. TCRdb, not the original authors, processed these V and J calls. The sample has hundreds of thousands of distinct CDR3 sequences; about 15% are singletons. Specified time point: newly diagnosed GD, antithyroid drugs for less than 3 months. The TCR library was made from RNA that had been extracted from PBMCs in TRIzol. Germline V gene lookup returns CDR1 MDHEN and CDR2 SYDVKM. Trimming removed 4 bases from V and 0 bases from J; junction bases left unmatched: 9. This CDR3 is 17 amino acids long.

The sample also formed part of further work on T cells in Graves' hyperthyroidism and ophthalmopathy.

The material sequenced was peripheral blood mononuclear cells (PBMCs), taken at new diagnosis, from a patient treated with antithyroid drugs. This receptor was taken from a woman aged 40-49 years with Graves disease. The V and J genes are TRBV28 and TRBJ2-5; 9 positions match TRBD1. The CDR3, as DNA: TGTGCCAGCAGTTCAGAAAAGGACAGGGGCGACCAAGAGACCCAGTACTTC. Protein: CASSSEKDRGDQETQYF.